These T cell receptor beta chains were read from a single sample in a study of OX40 agonist ivuxolimab in advanced cancers. Libraries were prepared by immunoSEQ multiplex PCR; TCRdb keeps only in-frame clonotypes and omits some of them. This table has tens of thousands of clones, roughly 91% appearing once. This sample comprised CD4+ or CD8+ T cells sorted from blood, obtained in a trial of the OX40 agonist ivuxolimab. Receptors were obtained from an adult with an advanced solid tumor such as melanoma, head and neck, liver or kidney cancer. Both conserved end residues are part of each CDR3. The D gene is left open where the match is weak. Clone size, where shown, is once, few, many, or a class for clones that have expanded.

v_gene	d_gene	abundance	j_gene	CDR3nt	CDR3aa
TRBV28	.	.	TRBJ1-4	TGTGCCAGCAGTTCTTACAGGGTAACTAATGAAAAACTGTTTTTT	CASSSYRVTNEKLFF
TRBV19	TRBD1	.	TRBJ2-3	TGTGCCACAAGGTCGGGACAGGGAGATACGCAGTATTTT	CATRSGQGDTQYF
TRBV18	.	.	TRBJ2-7	TGTGCCAGCTCAGCCAGGGAATACTACGAGCAGTACTTC	CASSAREYYEQYF
TRBV19	.	once	TRBJ1-5	TGTGCCAGTATAAGCGGACATGGGAATCAGCCCCAGCATTTT	CASISGHGNQPQHF
TRBV1	.	.	TRBJ2-2	TGCACCAGCAGCTATACTAGACGAGGGTACACCGGGGAGCTGTTTTTT	CTSSYTRRGYTGELFF
TRBV9	TRBD1	.	TRBJ1-1	TGTGCCAGCAGCCCACAGACAGGGGGGATCACTGAAGCTTTCTTT	CASSPQTGGITEAFF
TRBV7-9	TRBD1	.	TRBJ1-1	TGTGCCAGCACCCCGGACAGGGGAAGCACTGAAGCTTTCTTT	CASTPDRGSTEAFF
TRBV14	.	.	TRBJ1-4	TGTGCCAGCAGCCAAGCCGGGGCGTTGAATGAAAAACTGTTTTTT	CASSQAGALNEKLFF
TRBV6-5	.	.	TRBJ2-7	TGTGCCAGCAGTTCCGAGGCCGGAGCGGGCTACGAGCAGTACTTC	CASSSEAGAGYEQYF
TRBV7-7	.	.	TRBJ2-5	TGTGCTAGCAGCTCAGGAAGCGCCCAAGAGACCCAGTACTTC	CASSSGSAQETQYF
TRBV11-1	TRBD1	.	TRBJ2-1	TGTGCCAGCAGCTCACAGGGGCTAGAGCAGTTCTTC	CASSSQGLEQFF
TRBV19	.	.	TRBJ1-5	TGTGCCAGTAGTCTAGACAGGATTCAGCCCCAGCATTTT	CASSLDRIQPQHF
TRBV4-1	.	.	TRBJ2-2	TGCGCCAGCAAACAAGAAGGAGGGTTCGCCGGGGAGCTGTTTTTT	CASKQEGGFAGELFF
TRBV11-2	TRBD1	.	TRBJ1-3	TGTGCCAGCAGCACAGACAGGGGGCCAGCGGGAAACACCATATATTTT	CASSTDRGPAGNTIYF
TRBV6-5	.	.	TRBJ2-7	TGTGCCAGCAGTGCATGGGGGGAGCAGTACTTC	CASSAWGEQYF
TRBV29-1	TRBD1	.	TRBJ1-1	TGCAGCGTGGGACAGGGCCCGGTGAACACTGAAGCTTTCTTT	CSVGQGPVNTEAFF
TRBV19	TRBD1	.	TRBJ1-5	TGTGCCAGTAGTACCGGGGGGACAGGGGACAATCAGCCCCAGCATTTT	CASSTGGTGDNQPQHF
TRBV19	.	.	TRBJ1-1	TGTGCCAGTAGTACGGGCCCTACGGTGGCTTTCTTT	CASSTGPTVAFF
TRBV5-4	TRBD2	.	TRBJ2-2	TGTGCCAGCAGCCGGACTAGCGGGGGGATCGGGGAGCTGTTTTTT	CASSRTSGGIGELFF
TRBV5-5	TRBD1	.	TRBJ2-1	TGTGCCAGCAGCTTCGGGGACAGGGACAGCAATGAGCAGTTCTTC	CASSFGDRDSNEQFF
TRBV6-1	TRBD2	.	TRBJ2-2	TGTGCCAGCAGGGCTAGCGGGGGTGGCACCGGGGAGCTGTTTTTT	CASRASGGGTGELFF
TRBV6-1	.	.	TRBJ1-3	TGTGCCAGCAGTGAATGGAATCGGGTTTCTGGAAACACCATATATTTT	CASSEWNRVSGNTIYF
TRBV30	TRBD1	.	TRBJ1-5	TGTGCCCTCGGACAGGGTTATAGCAATCAGCCCCAGCATTTT	CALGQGYSNQPQHF
TRBV10-3	.	.	TRBJ2-5	TGTGCCATCAGTGAGTCGCGGGTAGGGGAACAGACCCAGTACTTC	CAISESRVGEQTQYF
TRBV30	.	.	TRBJ1-3	TGTGCCTGGAGTGTACGAAAACGCCCTGGAAACACCATATATTTT	CAWSVRKRPGNTIYF
TRBV14	.	.	TRBJ2-3	TGTGCCAGCAGCCAGAGGACTAACCCCGCGAATACGCAGTATTTT	CASSQRTNPANTQYF
TRBV5-1	TRBD2	.	TRBJ2-1	TGCGCCAGCAGCCTTCCGGGACTAGCGGAGAGCGATGAGCAGTTCTTC	CASSLPGLAESDEQFF
TRBV2	.	.	TRBJ2-7	TGTGCCAGCAGTGAACAGGGGGGAACCTACGAGCAGTACTTC	CASSEQGGTYEQYF
TRBV18	.	.	TRBJ1-5	TGTGCCAGCTCACCTCAAGGCAATCAGCCCCAGCATTTT	CASSPQGNQPQHF
TRBV11-3	.	.	TRBJ2-1	TGTGCCAGCAGCTTAGGCTCGGGGGGCCACAGCGAGCAGTTCTTC	CASSLGSGGHSEQFF
TRBV6-5	.	.	TRBJ2-5	TGTGCCAGCAGTTACTCGAGGGCAACGGGGGAGACCCAGTACTTC	CASSYSRATGETQYF